This T cell receptor (beta chain) is from a study of T-cell reconstitution after alpha-beta-depleted transplantation in children (dated by TCRdb to about 2016). Background for the entire study: The study quantitatively tracked T-cell immune reconstitution after TCRalphabeta/CD19-depleted allogeneic hematopoietic cell transplantation in children using TCR repertoire profiling. What the study reported, not specific to this receptor: The high TCRbeta diversity at day 60 in some patients was ascribed to recipient T cells and intrathymic progenitors that had survived conditioning. About two months after transplant, the apparently early recovery of alphabetaT-cell counts reportedly depended on just several hundred clones that had expanded rapidly and came from non-depleted graft cells. The frequencies of hyperexpanded clones fell over the following months, and after one year, T-cell counts and TCRbeta diversity were mostly attributed to newly produced T cells.

Deletion took 0 bases off V and 2 bases off J, with a span of 12 bases between the germline ends. CDR3 length: 16 amino acids, cysteine to phenylalanine. Left in the record is the CDR3 DNA by itself, 48 bases read in frame from the first base. Taken from the germline V gene (reference sequence), the CDR1 and CDR2 loops are LGHDT and YNNKEL. In the paper's terms, the treatment or condition label means: allogeneic hematopoietic cell transplantation with graft depleted of TCRalphabeta T cells and CD19 B cells. TCRalphabeta/CD19-depleted allogeneic hematopoietic cell grafts were given to the transplant recipients, all of whom were children. This clonotype has a count of ten or more. Its target antigen remains unknown. No clone much larger than this one lies a single base away; base qualities are absent. Library creation used PCR. TCRdb shows the sequencer as Illumina HiSeq 2500. Molecular barcoding was employed in the preparation of TCR libraries, with unique molecular identifiers being used to normalize TCRbeta repertoire quantification. TCRdb handled the public reads itself, with Q25 trimming in fastp and clone calling in MiXCR, and kept productive beta chains. Rows merge per CDR3 protein into single entries with the most common DNA and genes. Recorded for this sample are 95,000 to 120,000 distinct CDR3 sequences; around 6.4% of them occurred a single time. Of the sample, around 23% falls within the top ten clones.

Sequences were derived from PBMCs, mostly from graft donor cells, sampled 360 days after TCRalphabeta/CD19-depleted stem cell transplant. The TCR originated in a male patient aged 2 to 10 who had a stem cell transplant for acute lymphoblastic leukemia, so the T cells may come from the graft donor. The V gene is TRBV3-1 and the J gene is TRBJ2-3, with a weak D call of TRBD1 (7 bases match). The sequenced DNA is TGTGCCAGCAGCCAAGATTGGAGGGGGCTCACAGATACGCAGTATTTT. It codes for CASSQDWRGLTDTQYF.